This is a list of T cell receptor beta chains from one sample in a study of blood T cell repertoires in COVID-19. Profiled with immunoSEQ multiplex PCR; TCRdb holds only in-frame clones, not every one. Of around 260,000 clones in the sample, approximately 83% were seen once. Material for sequencing was PBMCs or T cells enriched from blood (not recorded which). These receptors all stem from a woman in her 30s who had recovered from COVID-19. The CDR3 runs from the conserved cysteine through the conserved F or W. D genes are given only for firm matches. Clone size appears in some rows only: once, few, many, or a class for an expanded clone.

j_gene: TRBJ2-2; d_gene: TRBD2; abundance: -; len: 14; v_gene: TRBV24-1; CDR3aa: CAAGRPSGTGELFF; CDR3nt: TGTGCCGCGGGACGCCCTAGCGGCACCGGGGAGCTGTTTTTT
j_gene: TRBJ2-7; d_gene: TRBD1; abundance: -; len: 15; v_gene: TRBV10-1; CDR3aa: CASSDGQVHTYEQYF; CDR3nt: TGCGCCAGCAGCGATGGACAGGTTCACACCTACGAGCAGTACTTC
j_gene: TRBJ1-2; d_gene: TRBD1; abundance: -; len: 14; v_gene: TRBV14; CDR3aa: CASSQSTGIDGYTF; CDR3nt: TGTGCCAGCAGCCAGTCGACAGGGATCGACGGCTACACCTTC
j_gene: TRBJ1-1; d_gene: -; abundance: -; len: 16; v_gene: TRBV6-5; CDR3aa: CASSYDPGTYDTEAFF; CDR3nt: TGTGCCAGCAGTTACGACCCCGGGACTTATGACACTGAAGCTTTCTTT
j_gene: TRBJ1-6; d_gene: -; abundance: -; len: 17; v_gene: TRBV11-2; CDR3aa: CASTNRAQALYNSPLHF; CDR3nt: TGTGCCAGCACAAACAGGGCCCAAGCCCTTTATAATTCACCCCTCCACTTT
j_gene: TRBJ1-4; d_gene: -; abundance: -; len: 15; v_gene: TRBV6-5; CDR3aa: CASTPRKGIEEKLFF; CDR3nt: TGTGCCAGCACCCCCCGGAAGGGGATCGAGGAAAAACTGTTTTTT
j_gene: TRBJ1-3; d_gene: -; abundance: -; len: 15; v_gene: TRBV28; CDR3aa: CASNSKGLSGNTIYF; CDR3nt: TGTGCCAGCAACTCTAAGGGACTCTCTGGAAACACCATATATTTT
j_gene: TRBJ1-2; d_gene: -; abundance: -; len: 16; v_gene: TRBV3-1/TRBV3-2; CDR3aa: CASSQGLNSPNYGYTF; CDR3nt: TGTGCCAGCAGCCAAGGGCTTAACAGCCCTAACTATGGCTACACCTTC
j_gene: TRBJ1-5; d_gene: -; abundance: -; len: 14; v_gene: TRBV10-2; CDR3aa: CASSEIRGNQPQHF; CDR3nt: TGCGCCAGCAGTGAGATCAGGGGAAATCAGCCCCAGCATTTT
j_gene: TRBJ1-5; d_gene: -; abundance: once; len: 15; v_gene: TRBV28; CDR3aa: CASRPGLLLNQPQHF; CDR3nt: TGTGCCAGCAGACCTGGACTACTACTCAATCAGCCCCAGCATTTT
j_gene: TRBJ1-1; d_gene: -; abundance: -; len: 13; v_gene: TRBV29-1; CDR3aa: CSVARTENTEAFF; CDR3nt: TGCAGCGTTGCACGGACAGAGAACACTGAAGCTTTCTTT
j_gene: TRBJ2-1; d_gene: -; abundance: -; len: 11; v_gene: TRBV28; CDR3aa: CASYSTGEQFF; CDR3nt: TGTGCCAGCTATTCTACAGGGGAGCAGTTCTTC
j_gene: TRBJ2-5; d_gene: -; abundance: -; len: 14; v_gene: TRBV19; CDR3aa: CASSLTGVPETQYF; CDR3nt: TGTGCCAGTAGTCTGACGGGAGTGCCCGAGACCCAGTACTTC
j_gene: TRBJ2-3; d_gene: -; abundance: -; len: 14; v_gene: TRBV5-1; CDR3aa: CASSLQVGTDTQYF; CDR3nt: TGCGCCAGCAGCTTGCAGGTGGGCACAGATACGCAGTATTTT
j_gene: TRBJ2-3; d_gene: -; abundance: -; len: 15; v_gene: TRBV12-5; CDR3aa: CASGFAADGSDTQYF; CDR3nt: TGTGCTAGTGGTTTCGCCGCCGACGGGTCAGATACGCAGTATTTT
j_gene: TRBJ1-5; d_gene: -; abundance: -; len: 16; v_gene: TRBV6-2/TRBV6-3; CDR3aa: CASSLLGPGGNQPQHF; CDR3nt: TGTGCCAGCAGTTTACTTGGTCCGGGAGGCAATCAGCCCCAGCATTTT
j_gene: TRBJ2-1; d_gene: TRBD2; abundance: -; len: 17; v_gene: TRBV28; CDR3aa: CASISLRAGEAYNEQFF; CDR3nt: TGTGCCAGCATCTCGCTCCGAGCGGGAGAGGCTTACAATGAGCAGTTCTTC
j_gene: TRBJ1-6; d_gene: -; abundance: -; len: 13; v_gene: TRBV30; CDR3aa: CAWSIGPYSPLHF; CDR3nt: TGTGCCTGGAGTATTGGGCCATATTCACCCCTCCACTTT
j_gene: TRBJ2-5; d_gene: TRBD2; abundance: -; len: 16; v_gene: TRBV19; CDR3aa: CASSIGSGGYQETQYF; CDR3nt: TGTGCCAGTAGTATAGGTAGCGGGGGGTACCAAGAGACCCAGTACTTC
j_gene: TRBJ1-1; d_gene: -; abundance: -; len: 14; v_gene: TRBV11-2; CDR3aa: CASSPRGVLTEAFF; CDR3nt: TGTGCCAGCAGCCCCCGCGGGGTATTAACTGAAGCTTTCTTT
j_gene: TRBJ2-1; d_gene: TRBD2; abundance: -; len: 15; v_gene: TRBV10-3; CDR3aa: CATGAREAGSNEQFF; CDR3nt: TGTGCCACCGGTGCGCGGGAGGCCGGGAGCAATGAGCAGTTCTTC
j_gene: TRBJ2-7; d_gene: TRBD1; abundance: few; len: 11; v_gene: TRBV28; CDR3aa: CASSFRTGLYF; CDR3nt: TGTGCCAGCAGTTTCCGGACAGGGCTGTACTTC
j_gene: TRBJ2-7; d_gene: -; abundance: -; len: 13; v_gene: TRBV28; CDR3aa: CASSLGISYEQYF; CDR3nt: TGTGCCAGCAGTTTGGGCATCTCCTACGAGCAGTACTTC
j_gene: TRBJ1-2; d_gene: -; abundance: -; len: 13; v_gene: TRBV12-5; CDR3aa: CASGQGLGYGYTF; CDR3nt: TGTGCTAGTGGCCAGGGACTGGGATATGGCTACACCTTC
j_gene: TRBJ1-1; d_gene: -; abundance: -; len: 13; v_gene: TRBV18; CDR3aa: CASLGGRNTEAFF; CDR3nt: TGTGCCAGCCTGGGAGGGAGGAACACTGAAGCTTTCTTT
j_gene: TRBJ2-7; d_gene: -; abundance: few; len: 12; v_gene: TRBV2; CDR3aa: CASSVSGYEQYF; CDR3nt: TGTGCCAGCAGTGTCTCAGGCTACGAGCAGTACTTC
j_gene: TRBJ2-2; d_gene: -; abundance: once; len: 13; v_gene: TRBV7-3; CDR3aa: CASSQITSGELFF; CDR3nt: TGTGCCAGCAGCCAAATAACTAGCGGGGAGCTGTTTTTT
j_gene: TRBJ1-5; d_gene: TRBD1; abundance: -; len: 15; v_gene: TRBV5-1; CDR3aa: CASSLDGTGHQPQHF; CDR3nt: TGCGCCAGCAGCTTGGACGGGACAGGCCATCAGCCCCAGCATTTT
j_gene: TRBJ1-5; d_gene: -; abundance: few; len: 14; v_gene: TRBV25-1; CDR3aa: CASSEAGFGQPQHF; CDR3nt: TGTGCCAGCAGTGAGGCAGGGTTCGGTCAGCCCCAGCATTTT
j_gene: TRBJ1-1; d_gene: TRBD1; abundance: -; len: 14; v_gene: TRBV5-8; CDR3aa: CASSLAGGNTEAFF; CDR3nt: TGTGCCAGCAGCTTGGCAGGGGGTAACACTGAAGCTTTCTTT
j_gene: TRBJ1-6; d_gene: TRBD1; abundance: -; len: 16; v_gene: TRBV7-8; CDR3aa: CASSLPGQGFNSPLHF; CDR3nt: TGTGCCAGCAGCTTGCCGGGACAGGGGTTTAATTCACCCCTCCACTTT
j_gene: TRBJ2-5; d_gene: -; abundance: few; len: 13; v_gene: TRBV7-8; CDR3aa: CASSLGEAETQYF; CDR3nt: TGTGCCAGCAGCCTAGGGGAGGCAGAGACCCAGTACTTC
j_gene: TRBJ2-7; d_gene: -; abundance: -; len: 16; v_gene: TRBV6-5; CDR3aa: CASSYFDGGDSYEQYF; CDR3nt: TGTGCCAGCAGTTACTTTGACGGAGGGGACTCCTACGAGCAGTACTTC
j_gene: TRBJ2-3; d_gene: -; abundance: -; len: 15; v_gene: TRBV10-3; CDR3aa: CAISEWGGATDTQYF; CDR3nt: TGTGCCATCAGTGAGTGGGGGGGGGCCACAGATACGCAGTATTTT
j_gene: TRBJ2-7; d_gene: -; abundance: -; len: 17; v_gene: TRBV28; CDR3aa: CASSLRLGGALLYEQYF; CDR3nt: TGTGCCAGCAGTTTACGTCTGGGGGGGGCCCTATTATACGAGCAGTACTTC
j_gene: TRBJ2-2; d_gene: -; abundance: -; len: 17; v_gene: TRBV7-9; CDR3aa: CASSQPQGSANTGELFF; CDR3nt: TGTGCCAGCAGCCAACCTCAGGGCTCCGCGAACACCGGGGAGCTGTTTTTT
j_gene: TRBJ1-5; d_gene: -; abundance: -; len: 15; v_gene: TRBV2; CDR3aa: CASNRGGVVGQPQHF; CDR3nt: TGTGCCAGCAACCGAGGGGGGGTGGTCGGACAGCCCCAGCATTTT
j_gene: TRBJ1-6; d_gene: -; abundance: few; len: 15; v_gene: TRBV28; CDR3aa: CASRPPTAYNSPLHF; CDR3nt: TGTGCCAGCAGACCTCCGACAGCCTATAATTCACCCCTCCACTTT
j_gene: TRBJ1-1; d_gene: -; abundance: -; len: 14; v_gene: TRBV3-1/TRBV3-2; CDR3aa: CASSQDAGGSVAFF; CDR3nt: TGTGCCAGCAGCCAAGACGCGGGAGGTTCTGTTGCTTTCTTT
j_gene: TRBJ2-5; d_gene: -; abundance: -; len: 14; v_gene: TRBV24-1; CDR3aa: CATSGGGLQETQYF; CDR3nt: TGTGCCACCAGTGGGGGGGGGCTCCAAGAGACCCAGTACTTC
j_gene: TRBJ2-5; d_gene: TRBD2; abundance: -; len: 16; v_gene: TRBV7-2; CDR3aa: CASSYRLAGVSETQYF; CDR3nt: TGTGCCAGCAGCTACCGACTAGCGGGAGTATCTGAGACCCAGTACTTC
j_gene: TRBJ1-1; d_gene: -; abundance: -; len: 13; v_gene: TRBV2; CDR3aa: CASSGARNTEAFF; CDR3nt: TGTGCCAGCTCAGGGGCGAGGAACACTGAAGCTTTCTTT